This T cell receptor beta chain was sequenced for a study of lymphopenia after photon versus proton radiotherapy. Points from the study as a whole: Post-nadir diversity loss with photons came from oligoclonal expansion, particularly CD8+ Temra cells. Photon-treated patients lost naive T cells and TCR diversity; proton-treated stayed stable. A bigger post-nadir fall in TCR diversity correlated inversely with survival time in deceased patients. Authors raise, but do not show, better survival with proton therapy.

Worth noting for this clone: Its antigen remains unidentified.

The V gene end was trimmed by 4 bases and the J gene end by 2 bases; junction bases not matched to a gene: 6. CDR3 length equals 16 residues. Looked up from germline, CDR1 is PRHDT and CDR2 is FYEKMQ (reference sequence). Some clones are missing from TCRdb's copy, which holds only in-frame ones; the method was immunoSEQ multiplex PCR. The profile shows about 64,000 clones, 75% to 90% of them singletons. The sample consisted of peripheral blood, taken from a patient treated with proton-based radiotherapy. The chain links TRBV13 to TRBJ2-3; TRBD2 aligns across 10 bases. The TCR was taken from a man older than 75 with esophageal cancer. CDR3 bases: TGTGCCAGCAGCTCTACTAGCGGGGACCCCACAGATACGCAGTATTTT. It codes for CASSSTSGDPTDTQYF. The full variable domain, in which reference TRBV13 and TRBJ2-3 provide the parts outside the CDR3, is AAGVIQSPRHLIKEKRETATLKCYPIPRHDTVYWYQQGPGQDPQFLISFYEKMQSDKGSIPDRFSAQQFSDYHSELNMSSLELGDSALYFCASSSTSGDPTDTQYFGPGTRLTVL.